Below, 16 T cell receptor beta chains from the same sample are listed, as sequenced in a study of T cells after yellow fever vaccination. Using its own MiXCR run on the 5' RACE reads, TCRdb lists one record per CDR3 protein. The data contain 150,000 to 200,000 distinct CDR3 sequences, 11% of them singletons. The specimen was CD8+ T cells sorted from PBMCs, collected 15 days after the yellow fever booster vaccination. These receptors were taken from a man between 18 and 35 years old who received the YFV17D yellow fever vaccine.

This clonotype was counted between two and nine times. V usage is TRBV24-1 and J usage is TRBJ2-4; 7 nucleotides match TRBD1. This CDR3 is 14 amino acids long. CDR1 is KGHDR, CDR2 SFDVKD, per germline. Trimming removed 3 bases from V and 9 bases from J; junction bases left unmatched: 7. The CDR3 region has the DNA TGTGCCACCAGTGATGCCCGGGACAGTACCATTCAGTACTTC. Translation: CATSDARDSTIQYF.

This rearrangement joins TRBV29-1 to TRBJ1-2; the D gene is possibly TRBD1 (6 bases). V lost 4 bases to trimming and J lost 9 bases, with 18 bases between them. The CDR3 has 13 residues. Germline assignment: CDR1 SQVTM and CDR2 ANQGSEA. The CDR3 protein is CSVVVEGGWSYTF. The CDR3 DNA reads as TGCAGCGTTGTGGTGGAGGGGGGCTGGAGCTACACCTTC. Full variable domain (outside the CDR3, taken from reference TRBV29-1 and TRBJ1-2): SAVISQKPSRDICQRGTSLTIQCQVDSQVTMMFWYRQQPGQSLTLIATANQGSEATYESGFVIDKFPISRPNLTFSTLTVSNMSPEDSSIYLCSVVVEGGWSYTFGSGTRLTVV.

V and J are TRBV6-5 and TRBJ1-5; D not resolved. The CDR3 loop spans 16 amino acids. V was clipped by 0 bases and J by 3 bases, with 12 bases between them. CDR1 and CDR2 (germline): MNHEY, SVGAGI. The CDR3, as DNA: TGTGCCAGCAGTTACTCGATGGCCGGCGCCAATCAGCCCCAGCATTTT. It codes for CASSYSMAGANQPQHF.

This clonotype showed up just a few times. The chain links TRBV18 to TRBJ2-3, with 11 nucleotides matching TRBD1. J was trimmed by 4 bases and V by 2 bases; bases with no gene match: 5. The CDR3 runs 16 residues. Germline CDR1 and CDR2: KGHSH and LQKENI. The CDR3 region is CASSPARDRGSDTQYF. CDR3 nucleotide sequence: TGTGCCAGCTCACCAGCGAGGGACAGGGGGTCAGATACGCAGTATTTT.

Ten or more counts support this clonotype. The V call is TRBV6-5, the J call TRBJ2-7, with 9 nucleotides matching TRBD1. With V trimmed by 6 bases and J by 2 bases, 8 bases remained unmatched. There are 15 residues in the CDR3. CDR1 is MNHEY, CDR2 SVGAGI, per germline. CDR3 amino acids: CASRTGTGSPYEQYF. The CDR3 DNA reads as TGTGCCAGCAGAACCGGGACAGGGAGTCCCTACGAGCAGTACTTC.

This chain joins TRBV20-1 and TRBJ1-2, with a weak D call TRBD1 (5 bases). V was shortened by 1 base and J by 7 bases, with 19 bases between the two germline ends. CDR1 DFQATT and CDR2 SNEGSKA come from the germline V gene (reference sequence). CDR3 length: 15 amino acids. The chain's CDR3 is CSARAPTRDASGYTF. CDR3 sequence (DNA): TGCAGTGCTAGAGCCCCGACACGGGACGCAAGTGGCTACACCTTC.

The rearrangement uses TRBV15 and TRBJ1-2; D is ambiguous. Germline lookup yields CDR1 LNHNV and CDR2 YYDKDF (reference sequence). V was pared by 0 bases and J by 6 bases, with 8 bases between. The CDR3 runs 13 residues. CDR3 in DNA: TGTGCCACCAGCAGAGATAATCCGGATGGCTACACCTTC. Amino acid sequence: CATSRDNPDGYTF.

There are a few counts of this clonotype. The chain carries TRBV7-9 and TRBJ2-1; unclear D gene. This CDR3 contains 16 residues. Germline CDR1 and CDR2: SEHNR and FQNEAQ (reference sequence). V was pared by 7 bases and J by 6 bases, with 22 bases between. The CDR3 DNA sequence: TGTGCCAGCACCGCCACGGTCGGGTCCCCGGGCAATGAGCAGTTCTTC. Translation gives CASTATVGSPGNEQFF.

This clonotype has just a few counts. The J gene is TRBJ1-1, the V gene TRBV25-1; 10 nucleotides align to TRBD1. Germline loops: CDR1 MGHDK, CDR2 SYGVNS. The ends lost 4 bases at V and 4 bases at J; junction bases unmatched: 6. The CDR3 runs 15 residues. The CDR3 DNA reads as TGTGCCAGCAGTGGACAGGGGGCTTGGGGCACTGAAGCTTTCTTT. It codes for CASSGQGAWGTEAFF.

The chain carries TRBV10-2 and TRBJ2-7, with D possibly matching TRBD2 (6 bases). Germline-derived CDR1 and CDR2 are WSHSY and SAAADI. Trimming left V 3 bases short and J 0 bases short, with 15 bases between. This CDR3 has 16 amino acids. The CDR3 here is CASSDSGTPSSYEQYF. The DNA of the CDR3 is TGCGCCAGCAGTGATTCCGGGACTCCAAGCTCCTACGAGCAGTACTTC.

J is TRBJ2-1 and V is TRBV3-1, with D possibly matching TRBD2 (5 bases). CDR1 and CDR2 (germline): LGHDT, YNNKEL (reference sequence). Deletions cut 6 bases from V and 9 bases from J, with 18 bases between. The CDR3 length is 14 residues. CDR3 amino acids: CASRTQGTGIEQFF. The CDR3 nucleotides are TGTGCCAGCAGGACGCAAGGCACGGGGATTGAGCAGTTCTTC.

With respect to this clonotype: Its ends do not fully match the called genes, so a read error is possible. V gene TRBV6-1 combines with J gene TRBJ2-3; D may match TRBD1 or TRBD2 (6 bases each). The germline V gene encodes CDR1 MNHNS and CDR2 SASEGT. CDR3 size: 15 residues. The CDR3 loop reads CASSEDKGGTDTQYF. The CDR3 nucleotides are TGTGCCAGCAGTGAAGACAAGGGGGGCACCGATACGCAGTATTTT.

V gene TRBV28 combines with J gene TRBJ2-3; no definite D call. Trimming cost V 4 bases and J 1 base, with 30 bases left between them. CDR1 MDHEN and CDR2 SYDVKM come from the germline V gene. This CDR3 has 21 residues. CDR3 coding DNA: TGTGCCAGCAGTTCTCCAATCTTAGCCACCTCAGAGTCCTGGGGCACAGATACGCAGTATTTT. It translates to CASSSPILATSESWGTDTQYF. Full variable domain (outside the CDR3, taken from reference TRBV28 and TRBJ2-3): DVKVTQSSRYLVKRTGEKVFLECVQDMDHENMFWYRQDPGLGLRLIYFSYDVKMKEKGDIPEGYSVSREKKERFSLILESASTNQTSMYLCASSSPILATSESWGTDTQYFGPGTRLTVL.

This clonotype showed up just a few times. The chain has TRBV19 and TRBJ1-1; 7 bases line up with TRBD1. V shed 7 bases and J 4 bases; nucleotides not matched to a gene: 3. Looked up from germline, CDR1 is LNHDA and CDR2 is SQIVND (reference sequence). The CDR3 length is 12 residues. For the CDR3, the DNA is TGTGCCAGTACGAACAGGGGCACTGAAGCTTTCTTT. Protein product: CASTNRGTEAFF.

V usage is TRBV5-4 and J usage is TRBJ2-2; D is unresolved. Trimming took off 5 bases at V and 5 bases at J, with 7 bases between the two ends. Germline V gives CDR1 SGHNT, CDR2 YYREEE (reference sequence). CDR3 length: 12 residues. The CDR3 loop is CASRHSTGELFF. As DNA, the CDR3 is TGTGCCAGCAGACATAGTACCGGGGAGCTGTTTTTT.

This clonotype appeared a few times. This chain connects TRBV5-1 to TRBJ2-1; 7 bases map to TRBD1. Germline assignment: CDR1 SGHRS and CDR2 YFSETQ. The V segment lost 7 bases and the J segment 6 bases; nucleotides outside the gene matches: 16. The CDR3 spans 16 residues. CDR3 coding DNA: TGCGCCAGCTTCATCCTCGTGACAGGGTTTATCAATGAGCAGTTCTTC. It translates to CASFILVTGFINEQFF.